These 25 T cell receptor beta chains were sequenced from one sample in a study of cytomegalovirus exposure and HLA in healthy donors. A multiplex PCR was run with 60 Vbeta primers and 13 Jbeta primers. Profiling relied on immunoSEQ multiplex PCR, and the TCRdb table lists in-frame clones only, not all of them. The sample yields some 130,000 clones, about 82% seen once. Sequencing used PBMCs. The receptors were sampled from a man aged 30-40 years in good health.

The CDR3 nucleotides read TGTGCCAGCAGCTCGCCCTTAGCGGGAGGACGTTACAATGAGCAGTTCTTC. Translating it yields CASSSPLAGGRYNEQFF. This chain links TRBV11-2 with TRBJ2-1, with TRBD2 matching 10 bases. The CDR3 length is 17 residues. CDR1 and CDR2 from the germline V gene are SGHAT and FQNNGV. V was pared by 4 bases and J by 4 bases, with 10 bases of the junction left unmatched.

The chain uses TRBV7-2 and TRBJ2-7; weak D call: TRBD1 (6 bases). CDR1 SGHTA and CDR2 FQGNSA come from the germline V gene. This CDR3 has 13 residues. Trimming pared 4 bases from V and 3 bases from J, leaving 10 bases between. CDR3 residues: CASSSRDNYEQYF. The CDR3, as DNA: TGTGCCAGCAGCTCCCGGGACAACTACGAGCAGTACTTC.

The chain recombines TRBV4-1 with TRBJ2-7, with a tentative D call TRBD2 (7 bases). Germline V gene data show CDR1 as MGHRA and CDR2 as YSYEKL. CDR3 size: 16 residues. V was cut by 1 base and J by 4 bases, with 17 bases left in between. The DNA for the CDR3 is TGCGCCAGCAGCCAAGGAAGGGGGGGAGGAGGATACGAGCAGTACTTC. It yields the protein CASSQGRGGGGYEQYF.

This chain links TRBV7-8 with TRBJ2-1; TRBD2 matches 7 bases. Germline assignment: CDR1 SGHVS and CDR2 FQNEAQ. J was trimmed by 2 bases and V by 0 bases; bases with no gene match: 7. CDR3 length: 17 amino acids. CDR3 sequence reads: CASSLARLAATYNEQFF. In nucleotides, the CDR3 is TGTGCCAGCAGCTTAGCGAGGCTAGCGGCCACCTACAATGAGCAGTTCTTC.

The rearrangement uses TRBV9 and TRBJ2-1, with TRBD1 identical over 9 bases. In germline, CDR1 is SGDLS, CDR2 YYNGEE. The V and J ends lost 3 bases and 6 bases, in that order; junction bases with no gene match: 7. The CDR3 extends over 15 amino acids. The CDR3 DNA follows: TGTGCCAGCAGCGCCGGGACAGGGTGGGGCAATGAGCAGTTCTTC. Amino acids: CASSAGTGWGNEQFF.

This chain joins TRBV7-2 and TRBJ2-7, with a tentative D call TRBD2 (5 bases). Germline lookup yields CDR1 SGHTA and CDR2 FQGNSA. The CDR3 loop spans 13 amino acids. Between the trimmed V and J ends, which lost 5 bases and 3 bases, there was a span of 11 bases. CDR3 region: CASSAVRGYEQYF. The CDR3 DNA reads as TGTGCCAGCAGCGCCGTTCGGGGCTACGAGCAGTACTTC.

A few counts support this clone. This chain connects TRBV4-3 to TRBJ2-3; D remains ambiguous. Trimming removed 4 bases from V and 1 base from J, with 12 bases in between. Germline V gives CDR1 LGHNA, CDR2 YSLEER. The CDR3 sequence is 15 residues long. CDR3 nucleotides: TGCGCCAGCAGCCGATCCAAGCTTGGCACAGATACGCAGTATTTT. It is translated as CASSRSKLGTDTQYF.

The chain joins TRBV19 to TRBJ2-5; TRBD2 matches 11 bases. The CDR3 extends over 20 amino acids. The trim removed 6 bases at V and 1 base at J, leaving 19 bases unmatched. Per the germline V gene, CDR1 is LNHDA and CDR2 is SQIVND (reference sequence). CDR3 region: CASSTSETSGIYYGQETQYF. The DNA of the CDR3 is TGTGCCAGTAGCACGAGCGAGACTAGCGGGATCTATTACGGCCAAGAGACCCAGTACTTC.

This clone has just a few counts. V gene TRBV7-6 combines with J gene TRBJ2-5, with D unclear. The J call is doubtful: the DNA matches TRBJ2-7 better. There are 15 residues in the CDR3. From germline, CDR1 is SGHVS and CDR2 FNYEAQ. CDR3 in DNA: TGTGCCAGCAGCGCTCTCCCAGCGAACTCCTACGAGCAGTACTTC. Encoded protein: CASSALPANSYEQYF.

The V and J genes are TRBV7-2 and TRBJ2-1, with TRBD1 as a possible D gene (6 bases). Germline V gene lookup returns CDR1 SGHTA and CDR2 FQGNSA. The V end was cut by 6 bases, the J end by 6 bases, with 15 bases between. The CDR3 loop spans 14 amino acids. Here the CDR3 reads CASRLTGRGNEQFF. For the CDR3, the DNA is TGTGCCAGCAGACTGACAGGCAGAGGCAATGAGCAGTTCTTC.

The chain links TRBV11-2 to TRBJ2-7; the match to TRBD2 covers 8 bases. In germline, CDR1 is SGHAT, CDR2 FQNNGV. The CDR3 totals 16 residues. Trimming at V came to 1 base and at J to 6 bases, leaving 11 bases not matched to a gene. CDR3 in DNA: TGTGCCAGCAGCTTAGGTCCGGGGACTAGGGTCGGCGAGCAGTACTTC. Its translation: CASSLGPGTRVGEQYF. Looking up the rest from reference TRBV11-2 and TRBJ2-7 gives the full variable domain: EAGVAQSPRYKIIEKRQSVAFWCNPISGHATLYWYQQILGQGPKLLIQFQNNGVVDDSQLPKDRFSAERLKGVDSTLKIQPAKLEDSAVYLCASSLGPGTRVGEQYFGPGTRLTVT.

Regarding this clone: This specimen includes other DNA sequences encoding the same CDR3. The genes are TRBV9 and TRBJ2-2; D uncertain. V lost 7 bases to trimming and J lost 3 bases, with 7 bases between them. The CDR3 loop spans 12 amino acids. Germline values: CDR1 SGDLS, CDR2 YYNGEE. CDR3: CASSPDTGELFF. The CDR3 bases are TGTGCCAGCTCTCCGGACACCGGGGAGCTGTTTTTT.

This chain joins TRBV10-3 and TRBJ1-1; D may be TRBD1 (5 bases). The CDR3 contains 13 residues. Trimming removed 6 bases from V and 3 bases from J, with 11 bases in between. CDR1 ENHRY and CDR2 SYGVKD come from the germline V gene. The CDR3 loop reads CAIRAGGDTEAFF. The CDR3 nucleotides read TGTGCCATCAGGGCGGGGGGAGACACTGAAGCTTTCTTT.

A note on this clone: A read error may produce the germline difference seen at one junction end. The rearrangement uses TRBV27 and TRBJ2-5; D is perhaps TRBD2 (6 bases). This CDR3 spans 13 amino acids. Looked up from germline, CDR1 is MNHEY and CDR2 is SMNVEV (reference sequence). DNA for the CDR3: TGTGCAGCAAGCGGGCCCGCCCAAGAGGCCCAGTACTTC. The encoded protein is CAASGPAQEAQYF.

The DNA for the CDR3 is TGTGCCAGCAGTTTATTGTCCGGGGAGACCTATGGCTACACCTTC. It translates to CASSLLSGETYGYTF. This chain connects TRBV28 to TRBJ1-2; no firm D call. Germline loops: CDR1 MDHEN, CDR2 SYDVKM. The V gene lost 1 base and the J gene lost 4 bases, with 13 bases spanning the gap. The CDR3 has 15 amino acids.

The CDR3 bases are TGCGCCAGCAGCCAAGAGGACAGAAGTAGGAATACGCAGTATTTT. This encodes CASSQEDRSRNTQYF. The V call is TRBV4-3, the J call TRBJ2-3; perhaps TRBD1 as D (6 bases). There are 15 residues in the CDR3. Germline V lookup: CDR1 LGHNA, CDR2 YSLEER. V gave up 0 bases and J gave up 7 bases, with 14 bases separating them.

V is TRBV19 and J is TRBJ1-5; TRBD1 agrees at 7 bases. This CDR3 is built from 19 residues. CDR1 is LNHDA, CDR2 SQIVND, per germline (reference sequence). Trimming took 5 bases from V and 4 from J; bases not matched to a gene: 20. CDR3 sequence: CASSPTGTASILRNQPQHF. CDR3 in DNA: TGTGCCAGTAGTCCAACCGGGACAGCGTCCATCCTTAGAAATCAGCCCCAGCATTTT.

The chain combines TRBV9 with TRBJ2-4; 11 bases match TRBD2. CDR1 is SGDLS, CDR2 YYNGEE, per germline. The CDR3 loop spans 14 amino acids. V shed 2 bases, J shed 5 bases, and the junction held 0 bases outside the gene matches. CDR3 sequence reads: CASSVGLAENIQYF. The DNA of the CDR3 is TGTGCCAGCAGCGTGGGACTAGCGGAAAACATTCAGTACTTC.

The chain uses TRBV28 and TRBJ1-1; no reliable D call. The germline V and J ends were trimmed by 1 base and 10 bases, with 10 bases remaining between them. The germline gives CDR1 MDHEN, CDR2 SYDVKM. The CDR3 covers 12 residues. The CDR3 DNA follows: TGTGCCAGCAGTTTATTGTGGAAGCGAGCTTTCTTT. The encoded protein is CASSLLWKRAFF.

This chain joins TRBV10-3 and TRBJ2-5; TRBD1 is a possible D gene (6 bases). In germline, CDR1 is ENHRY, CDR2 SYGVKD. The V and J ends lost 3 bases and 11 bases respectively, with 19 bases between them. The CDR3 has 14 amino acids. The CDR3 loop is CAISDPRTDWSQYF. CDR3 nucleotide sequence: TGTGCCATCAGTGACCCAAGGACAGACTGGTCACAGTACTTC.

The chain uses TRBV19 and TRBJ1-3; no clear D gene. This CDR3 has 15 residues. V was trimmed by 3 bases and J by 0 bases, leaving 9 bases between them. CDR1 LNHDA and CDR2 SQIVND come from the germline V gene (reference sequence). The CDR3 nucleotides read TGTGCCAGTAGTATGTGGGCAGCCTCTGGAAACACCATATATTTT. It specifies CASSMWAASGNTIYF.

The rearrangement links TRBV5-1 to TRBJ1-2; a possible D gene is TRBD1 (5 bases). This CDR3 spans 16 amino acids. V was cut by 2 bases and J by 4 bases, with 18 bases left in between. Germline CDR1 SGHRS, CDR2 YFSETQ. The CDR3 loop is CASSLQVGRAGYGYTF. The CDR3 DNA follows: TGCGCCAGCAGCTTACAGGTCGGCAGGGCCGGCTATGGCTACACCTTC.

This clone was counted a single time. V gene TRBV25-1 combines with J gene TRBJ2-2; 13 nucleotides agree with TRBD2. J was trimmed by 7 bases and V by 5 bases; bases with no gene match: 10. This CDR3 has 17 residues. Germline assignment: CDR1 MGHDK and CDR2 SYGVNS. The CDR3 DNA reads as TGTGCCAGCAGTTTGGGACTAGCGGGATGGAAAGGCGGGGAGCTGTTTTTT. Its protein product is CASSLGLAGWKGGELFF.

For this clone: One end of the junction is discordant with germline, which a read error may explain. Distinct nucleotide sequences in the sample also encode this CDR3. The CDR3 loop reads CASSPSRSKNIQYF. CDR3 in DNA: TGCGCCAGCAGTCCATCCCGGTCCAAAAACATTCAGTACTTC. The gene calls are TRBV27 and TRBJ2-4; D not certain. CDR3 size: 14 residues. From germline, CDR1 is MNHEY and CDR2 SMNVEV (reference sequence).

The chain links TRBV2 to TRBJ1-2, with D possibly being TRBD1 (6 bases). V gave up 2 bases and J gave up 2 bases, with 18 bases separating them. This CDR3 region has 17 residues. Germline V lookup: CDR1 SNHLY, CDR2 FYNNEI. CDR3 region: CASSERGGSGGNYGYTF. CDR3 bases: TGTGCCAGCAGTGAAAGGGGGGGGAGTGGGGGGAACTATGGCTACACCTTC.